The rows below give T cell receptor beta chains drawn from one sample of a study of T-cell reconstitution after alpha-beta-depleted transplantation in children. One entry per CDR3 protein, called by TCRdb with MiXCR from the PCR reads. This table has a few hundred thousand distinct CDR3 sequences, about an eighth appearing once. This specimen consisted of PBMCs, mostly from graft donor cells, obtained 360 days after TCRalphabeta/CD19-depleted stem cell transplant. These receptors all come from a male patient younger than 18 who had a stem cell transplant for acute myeloid leukemia, so the T cells may come from the graft donor. The CDR3 runs from the conserved cysteine through the conserved F or W. The order of the fields is V gene, J gene, clone size, D gene, CDR3 protein, CDR3 DNA. D genes are given only for firm matches. Some rows mark clone size as missing; the rest say once, few, many or name a class of expanded clone.

>TRBV28|TRBJ2-3|-|TRBD2
CASSKRTSGSPRDTQYF
TGTGCCAGCAGTAAGAGGACTAGCGGAAGCCCGCGAGATACGCAGTATTTT
>TRBV27|TRBJ1-6|few|-
CASSLWSETRNSPLHF
TGTGCCAGCAGTTTATGGTCCGAAACAAGGAATTCACCCCTCCACTTT
>TRBV11-1|TRBJ2-2|many|-
CASTLTPGELFF
TGTGCCAGCACCCTTACTCCCGGGGAGCTGTTTTTT
>TRBV12-3/TRBV12-4|TRBJ2-7|-|-
CASSSLDSYEQYF
TGTGCCAGCAGTTCACTAGACAGCTACGAGCAGTACTTC
>TRBV5-1|TRBJ1-6|-|-
CASSLIDSPLHF
TGCGCCAGCAGCTTAATTGATTCACCCCTCCACTTT
>TRBV5-1|TRBJ2-1|few|TRBD1
CASRADRGNYNEQFF
TGCGCCAGCAGAGCCGACAGGGGGAACTACAATGAGCAGTTCTTC
>TRBV29-1|TRBJ1-2|many|TRBD1
CSVASGGVSYGYTF
TGCAGCGTCGCTTCAGGGGGCGTAAGCTATGGCTACACCTTC
>TRBV28|TRBJ1-2|-|-
CASSQGRRGYTF
TGTGCCAGCAGTCAGGGGAGAAGAGGCTACACCTTC
>TRBV20-1|TRBJ2-2|few|-
CSAPDRINTGELFF
TGCAGTGCTCCCGACAGAATCAACACCGGGGAGCTGTTTTTT
>TRBV3-1|TRBJ2-7|-|-
CASSPWRAQTYEQYF
TGTGCCAGCAGCCCCTGGAGGGCACAGACCTACGAGCAGTACTTC
>TRBV7-9|TRBJ1-2|-|-
CASSPGTPYPYGYTF
TGTGCCAGCAGCCCCGGGACGCCCTACCCCTATGGCTACACCTTC
>TRBV7-6|TRBJ2-7|many|TRBD2
CASSFGTRNYEQYF
TGTGCCAGCAGCTTCGGGACTAGAAACTACGAGCAGTACTTC
>TRBV20-1|TRBJ2-1|-|TRBD2
CSARGDGESGRAYNEQFF
TGCAGTGCTAGAGGTGACGGTGAGAGCGGGAGGGCCTACAATGAGCAGTTCTTC
>TRBV7-2|TRBJ2-5|-|-
CASIPAGRDSETQYF
TGTGCCAGCATCCCTGCGGGGCGCGATAGTGAGACCCAGTACTTC
>TRBV23-1|TRBJ2-7|once|TRBD2
CASSQIQAGGQRNEQYF
TGCGCCAGCAGTCAAATTCAAGCGGGAGGCCAACGCAACGAGCAGTACTTC
>TRBV12-3/TRBV12-4|TRBJ2-1|many|TRBD2
CASSTGGLGNNEQFF
TGTGCCAGCAGCACGGGGGGGCTTGGGAACAATGAGCAGTTCTTC
>TRBV29-1|TRBJ2-7|few|-
CSSIGGRSDEQYF
TGCAGCTCCATAGGGGGGAGGAGCGACGAGCAGTACTTC
>TRBV30|TRBJ2-4|-|TRBD1
CAWTTGGNIQYF
TGTGCCTGGACGACAGGGGGAAACATTCAGTACTTC
>TRBV7-3|TRBJ2-7|-|-
CASSRTHGYEQYF
TGTGCCAGCAGTAGGACCCACGGATACGAGCAGTACTTC
>TRBV27|TRBJ1-6|-|-
CASSLKQGGPPLHF
TGTGCCAGCAGTTTAAAACAGGGTGGTCCACCCCTCCACTTT
>TRBV7-2|TRBJ2-1|few|TRBD2
CASSLATSGIDNEQFF
TGTGCCAGCAGCTTAGCCACTAGCGGGATTGACAATGAGCAGTTCTTC
>TRBV2|TRBJ1-5|few|-
CASSERDWNQPQHF
TGTGCCAGCAGTGAAAGGGATTGGAATCAGCCCCAGCATTTT
>TRBV7-2|TRBJ2-7|few|-
CASSPLLATYEQYF
TGTGCCAGCAGCCCCCTCCTGGCTACCTACGAGCAGTACTTC
>TRBV7-6|TRBJ2-7|few|TRBD2
CASSLGLAEYYEQYF
TGTGCCAGCAGCTTAGGACTAGCGGAGTACTACGAGCAGTACTTC
>TRBV12-3/TRBV12-4|TRBJ1-3|-|-
CASSPGRWGSGNTIYF
TGTGCCAGCAGTCCGGGACGGTGGGGCTCTGGAAACACCATATATTTT
>TRBV13|TRBJ2-5|-|-
CASSHERGQLFF
TGTGCCAGCAGCCATGAAAGGGGCCAGCTCTTCTTC
>TRBV4-2|TRBJ2-7|many|TRBD1
CASSLRTGVNEQYF
TGTGCCAGCAGCCTACGGACAGGGGTCAACGAGCAGTACTTC
>TRBV3-1|TRBJ2-2|-|TRBD2
CASSQGLAGGPEGELFF
TGTGCCAGCAGCCAAGGACTAGCGGGAGGGCCGGAGGGGGAGCTGTTTTTT